What follows are 13 T cell receptor beta chains derived from one specimen sequenced in a study of somatic reversion in DOCK8 deficiency. Using EuroClonality-NGS primers, TRB was amplified from 100 ng genomic DNA in one-step amplicon PCR. TCRdb recomputed calls from the multiplex PCR reads with MiXCR, one row per CDR3 protein. The table has about 2,600 distinct CDR3 sequences, 20% to 30% seen once. Sequenced input: peripheral blood. The receptors stem from a human donor in good health.

Only a few counts were recorded for this clonotype. The J gene is TRBJ2-1, the V gene TRBV2, with a possible D match to TRBD1 (6 bases). CDR3 length: 17 amino acids. Trimming took off 2 bases at V and 0 bases at J, with 14 bases between the two ends. The germline V gene encodes CDR1 SNHLY and CDR2 FYNNEI. The CDR3 here is CASSEFLGASSYNEQFF. CDR3 in DNA: TGTGCCAGCAGTGAATTCTTGGGGGCAAGCTCCTACAATGAGCAGTTCTTC.

This chain connects TRBV6-2 or TRBV6-3 to TRBJ2-2; the D call may be TRBD1 or TRBD2 (7 bases each). The V gene's germline CDR1 is MNHEY and CDR2 SVGEGT. The CDR3 loop spans 17 amino acids. With 0 bases removed from V and 5 bases from J, the gap between germline ends came to 16 bases. CDR3 residues: CASSYSGGGALTGELFF. In DNA, the CDR3 is TGTGCCAGCAGTTACTCGGGAGGGGGCGCATTGACCGGGGAGCTGTTTTTT.

In its sample, this clonotype was seen a few times. The V call is TRBV11-3, the J call TRBJ2-1; D remains unclear. CDR3 length equals 15 residues. The germline gives CDR1 SGHNT, CDR2 YENEEA. V lost 1 base, J lost 0 bases, and 7 bases lay in between. The CDR3, as DNA: TGTGCCAGCAGCTTAGCCTTAGGCTCCTACAATGAGCAGTTCTTC. This codes for CASSLALGSYNEQFF. Drawing the rest from reference TRBV11-3 and TRBJ2-1, the complete variable domain is EAGVVQSPRYKIIEKKQPVAFWCNPISGHNTLYWYLQNLGQGPELLIRYENEEAVDDSQLPKDRFSAERLKGVDSTLKIQPAELGDSAVYLCASSLALGSYNEQFFGPGTRLTVL.

This clonotype was detected a few times. The chain recombines TRBV4-2 with TRBJ1-2; the D gene is possibly TRBD1 (6 bases). Trimming removed 4 bases from V and 4 bases from J, with 7 bases in between. CDR3 length: 12 residues. Looked up from germline, CDR1 is LGHNA and CDR2 is YNFKEQ. CDR3 protein: CASSPQGYGYTF. The DNA of the CDR3 is TGTGCCAGCAGCCCACAGGGCTATGGCTACACCTTC.

The V gene is TRBV27, the J gene TRBJ1-3, with a weak D call TRBD1 (5 bases). This CDR3 contains 14 residues. V was cut by 5 bases and J by 2 bases, with 10 bases left in between. CDR1 is MNHEY and CDR2 is SMNVEV in the germline V gene (reference sequence). This chain's CDR3 is CASSPRVPGNTIYF. The CDR3 DNA follows: TGTGCCAGCAGTCCCAGGGTTCCTGGAAACACCATATATTTT.

This clonotype is judged medium-sized (0.01 to 0.1%). V is TRBV6-6 and J is TRBJ1-1, with 7 bases aligning to TRBD1. Germline values: CDR1 MNHNY, CDR2 SVGAGI (reference sequence). The CDR3 spans 12 residues. The V gene end was trimmed by 11 bases and the J gene end by 1 base; junction bases not matched to a gene: 4. The DNA for the CDR3 is TGTGCCTCATACAGGGGGAACACTGAAGCTTTCTTT. Its translation is CASYRGNTEAFF.

This clonotype was counted a few times. The chain joins TRBV12-3 or TRBV12-4 to TRBJ2-1; the D is unclear. V was clipped by 7 bases and J by 4 bases, with 5 bases between them. This CDR3 is built from 11 residues. The CDR3 DNA follows: TGTGCCAGCACCGCTTACAATGAGCAGTTCTTC. Translation gives CASTAYNEQFF.

V is TRBV4-1 and J is TRBJ2-1; D possibly corresponds to TRBD1 (6 bases). Germline V CDR1 and CDR2: MGHRA, YSYEKL. V lost 1 base and J lost 4, with 14 bases in between. The CDR3 runs to 16 residues. The CDR3 reads CASSQALAGEYNEQFF. CDR3 in DNA: TGCGCCAGCAGCCAAGCCTTGGCAGGGGAATACAATGAGCAGTTCTTC.

The V call is TRBV20-1, the J call TRBJ2-7; D might be TRBD1 (5 bases). The CDR3 length is 13 residues. V dropped 2 bases and J dropped 3 bases, with 11 bases sitting between them. Germline V lookup: CDR1 DFQATT, CDR2 SNEGSKA (reference sequence). The CDR3 spells CSARPTRDYEQYF. In DNA, the CDR3 is TGCAGTGCTAGACCCACCAGGGACTACGAGCAGTACTTC.

Regarding this clonotype: The conserved phenylalanine or tryptophan normally closing the CDR3 is absent here, so this likely arose from a read error. This chain links TRBV12-3 or TRBV12-4 with TRBJ1-1; TRBD1 might be the D (5 bases). This CDR3 is built from 15 residues. The V and J ends lost 6 bases and 0 bases respectively, with 14 bases between them. CDR3 in DNA: TGTGCCAGCAGACACTCTGACAGATTGAACACTGAAGCTTTCCTT. The encoded protein is CASRHSDRLNTEAFL.

This clonotype is termed medium-sized. This sequence joins TRBV6-6 and TRBJ1-1, with D possibly being TRBD1 (5 bases). V lost 6 bases and J lost 0, with 11 bases in between. This CDR3 is built from 14 residues. CDR1 MNHNY and CDR2 SVGAGI come from the germline V gene (reference sequence). The chain's CDR3 is CASRGDWMNTEAFF. CDR3 in DNA: TGTGCCAGCAGGGGGGACTGGATGAACACTGAAGCTTTCTTT.

This clonotype has just a few counts. The chain is built from TRBV5-1 and TRBJ1-2, with TRBD1 matching 9 bases. V was clipped by 2 bases and J by 6 bases; unmatched bases: 8. CDR1 is SGHRS and CDR2 is YFSETQ in the germline V gene. The CDR3 has 15 residues. In DNA, the CDR3 is TGCGCCAGCAGCTTCGCGCCGGGACAGGGCGATGGCTACACCTTC. This gives the protein CASSFAPGQGDGYTF.

This clonotype occurred once. The chain is built from TRBV5-1 and TRBJ2-6, with 10 nucleotides matching TRBD2. The CDR3 length is 18 residues. Looked up from germline, CDR1 is SGHRS and CDR2 is YFSETQ. V lost 4 bases, J lost 1 base, and 8 bases stayed unmatched. As DNA, the CDR3 is TGCGCCAGCAGCCGAGCGGGAGGGCTAAGGTCTGGGGCCAACGTCCTGACTTTC. Translated, it gives CASSRAGGLRSGANVLTF.